Reported below is one TCR beta chain. What it recognizes is unknown. Preparation of the TCRbeta library used unique molecular identifiers. A single record per CDR3 protein comes from TCRdb applying MiXCR to the PCR reads. The table includes around 960,000 distinct CDR3 sequences, less than 30% detected once. These data are taken from a study of T-cell reconstitution after alpha-beta-depleted transplantation in children. Study-wide points: By one year post-transplant, T-cell counts and diversity largely arose from T cells that were newly produced.

With 0 bases clipped from V and 0 bases from J, the junction kept 4 bases outside the gene matches. The CDR3 length is 16 residues. The receptor's source is a boy under two years old who had a stem cell transplant for SCID, so the T cells may come from the graft donor. Specimen: PBMCs, mostly from graft donor cells, collected 360 days after TCRalphabeta/CD19-depleted stem cell transplant. The gene calls are TRBV12-3 or TRBV12-4 and TRBJ2-5; TRBD1 aligns across 7 bases. CDR3 sequence: CASSLAGRGNQETQYF. The CDR3 DNA follows: TGTGCCAGCAGTTTAGCGGGCAGGGGGAACCAAGAGACCCAGTACTTC.